This T cell receptor (beta chain) originates from a study of early T cells in non-severe SARS-CoV-2 infection. TCRdb called the 5' RACE reads again in MiXCR, with one record for every CDR3 protein. Of more than 65,000 distinct CDR3 sequences listed, 4.6% are singletons. V lost 0 bases and J 2 bases, leaving 8 bases between the germline ends. CDR3 length: 16 amino acids. Per the germline V gene, CDR1 is LGHNA and CDR2 is YSLEER. By sample fraction, this clonotype is medium-sized. This receptor was taken from an adult who was a healthcare worker with PCR-confirmed SARS-CoV-2 infection or an uninfected control (not recorded which). The donor label of this sample is uncertain. The sample in question was whole blood, obtained at baseline. V gene TRBV4-3 combines with J gene TRBJ2-6; D possibly corresponds to TRBD1 (6 bases). The CDR3 region is CASSQDGGTGANVLTF. Here the CDR3 DNA reads TGCGCCAGCAGCCAAGATGGGGGCACTGGGGCCAACGTCCTGACTTTC.